These T cell receptor beta chains were read from a single sample in a study of beta chain features in type 1 diabetes. The assay was immunoSEQ multiplex PCR, and TCRdb's table has in-frame clones only and misses some. The table has under 850,000 clones, roughly 12% seen once. The specimen was naive CD4+ T cells from blood. The receptor source for this set is a man aged 18-30 years with type 1 diabetes. Both conserved end residues are part of each CDR3. D genes are given only for firm matches. A row's size may be missing; if present it is once, few, many or a size class.

. TRBJ1-6 . TRBV6-5 CASSYSMSLGDSPLHF TGTGCCAGCAGTTACTCCATGAGTCTGGGGGATTCACCCCTCCACTTT
. TRBJ1-2 . TRBV19 CASSAIEGGYTF TGTGCCAGTAGTGCGATAGAAGGTGGCTACACCTTC
. TRBJ1-2 few TRBV18 CASSPGERYGYTF TGTGCCAGCTCACCCGGAGAACGGTATGGCTACACCTTC
TRBD1 TRBJ2-5 . TRBV5-1 CASSSGPTGVGETQYF TGCGCCAGCAGCTCGGGCCCGACAGGGGTTGGAGAGACCCAGTACTTC
TRBD1 TRBJ2-7 . TRBV10-3 CAISGGQLQYF TGTGCCATCAGTGGGGGACAGCTGCAGTACTTC
TRBD1 TRBJ2-1 few TRBV29-1 CSVNQGQGEVF TGCAGCGTTAATCAGGGACAGGGCGAAGTCTTC
TRBD1 TRBJ2-5 . TRBV5-1 CASSSSLGQGPPGTQYF TGCGCCAGCAGCTCCTCCCTTGGACAGGGGCCCCCAGGCACCCAGTACTTC
TRBD1 TRBJ1-2 few TRBV29-1 CSVERGLNYGYTF TGCAGCGTTGAGAGGGGGCTGAACTATGGCTACACCTTC
TRBD1 TRBJ1-5 . TRBV5-6 CASSWRDSDQPQHF TGTGCCAGCAGCTGGCGGGACAGTGATCAGCCCCAGCATTTT
. TRBJ1-2 few TRBV2 CASTTNYGYTF TGTGCCAGCACCACAAACTATGGCTACACCTTC
. TRBJ1-2 few TRBV29-1 CSVDEGRRANYGYTF TGCAGCGTTGACGAGGGCAGGAGAGCTAACTATGGCTACACCTTC
TRBD1 TRBJ2-5 . TRBV30 CAWGTGGGVGGQYF TGTGCCTGGGGGACAGGGGGTGGCGTTGGTGGCCAGTACTTC
TRBD2 TRBJ2-5 . TRBV5-1 CASSLLAGEETQYF TGCGCCAGCAGCTTGCTAGCGGGGGAGGAGACCCAGTACTTC
. TRBJ2-1 . TRBV5-1 CASSLGNEGSQFF TGCGCCAGCAGCTTGGGTAACGAGGGCTCCCAGTTCTTC
. TRBJ1-2 few TRBV6-5 CASSYGGVRNYGYTF TGTGCCAGCAGTTACGGGGGGGTGCGAAACTATGGCTACACCTTC
. TRBJ1-5 few TRBV5-1 CASSLEGFANQPQHF TGCGCCAGCAGCTTGGAGGGATTTGCCAATCAGCCCCAGCATTTT
TRBD1 TRBJ2-2 . TRBV11-2 CASSLAGGIGELFF TGTGCCAGCAGCTTAGCAGGGGGAATCGGGGAGCTGTTTTTT
. TRBJ2-7 . TRBV28 CASKAPNGEQYF TGTGCCAGTAAGGCGCCCAATGGGGAGCAGTACTTC
. TRBJ2-1 few TRBV5-1 CASSPDTNYNEQFF TGCGCCAGCAGCCCCGACACCAACTACAATGAGCAGTTCTTC
TRBD1 TRBJ2-7 few TRBV11-2 CASSPITGGSYEQYF TGTGCCAGCAGCCCAATAACAGGGGGCTCCTACGAGCAGTACTTC
TRBD1 TRBJ2-1 . TRBV5-1 CASSLEGQLGNEQFF TGCGCCAGCAGCTTGGAGGGACAGCTTGGCAATGAGCAGTTCTTC
TRBD1 TRBJ1-6 few TRBV11-3 CASSFLGSGQGASPLHF TGTGCCAGCAGCTTTCTCGGATCGGGACAGGGGGCTTCACCCCTCCACTTT
TRBD1 TRBJ2-7 few TRBV4-1 CASSQLLPGQGSYEQYF TGCGCCAGCAGCCAATTACTTCCGGGACAGGGATCCTACGAGCAGTACTTC
. TRBJ2-1 . TRBV2 CASSPLGVSEQFF TGTGCCAGCAGCCCCCTAGGGGTAAGTGAGCAGTTCTTC
. TRBJ2-3 . TRBV9 CASSVGVGDTQYF TGTGCCAGCAGCGTAGGCGTGGGAGATACGCAGTATTTT
TRBD1 TRBJ2-7 . TRBV27 CASSPPDRAYEQYF TGTGCCAGCAGTCCCCCGGACAGGGCCTACGAGCAGTACTTC
. TRBJ1-1 few TRBV27 CASWSNTEAFF TGTGCCAGCTGGTCGAACACTGAAGCTTTCTTT
. TRBJ1-1 few TRBV20-1 CSAGSTEAFF TGCAGTGCAGGCAGCACTGAAGCTTTCTTT
TRBD2 TRBJ2-3 . TRBV30 CAWSVHRTSGGTDTQYF TGTGCCTGGAGTGTACATAGGACTAGCGGGGGCACAGATACGCAGTATTTT
. TRBJ2-5 few TRBV30 CAWTLVRLETQYF TGTGCCTGGACCCTGGTGAGGCTCGAGACCCAGTACTTC
. TRBJ1-4 few TRBV5-4 CASSRQQTNEKLFF TGTGCCAGCAGCAGACAACAGACTAATGAAAAACTGTTTTTT
. TRBJ2-3 few TRBV2 CASLGEGGFADTQYF TGTGCCAGCCTTGGCGAGGGGGGGTTTGCAGATACGCAGTATTTT
. TRBJ2-5 few TRBV10-2 CASSVGTPGETQYF TGCGCCAGCAGTGTAGGGACCCCGGGAGAGACCCAGTACTTC
. TRBJ2-2 few TRBV2 CASSPQGSGELFF TGTGCCAGCAGTCCCCAGGGATCCGGGGAGCTGTTTTTT
TRBD2 TRBJ2-1 . TRBV7-6 CASSPQTSGSYLSYNEQFF TGTGCCAGCAGCCCCCAGACTAGCGGCTCCTACCTCTCCTACAATGAGCAGTTCTTC
. TRBJ2-2 few TRBV30 CAWSVGDRRLFF TGTGCCTGGAGTGTAGGTGACCGAAGGCTGTTTTTT
TRBD1 TRBJ1-6 . TRBV5-1 CASSPGTGGNSPLHF TGCGCCAGCAGCCCGGGGACAGGGGGGAATTCACCCCTCCACTTT
. TRBJ2-3 . TRBV6-1 CASSEVTDTQYF TGTGCCAGCAGTGAAGTCACAGATACGCAGTATTTT
. TRBJ2-4 few TRBV2 CATSYSFDIQYF TGTGCCACATCCTATAGTTTCGACATTCAGTACTTC
. TRBJ2-1 . TRBV6-1 CASSEDGGSGYNEQFF TGTGCCAGCAGTGAAGACGGGGGATCGGGCTACAATGAGCAGTTCTTC